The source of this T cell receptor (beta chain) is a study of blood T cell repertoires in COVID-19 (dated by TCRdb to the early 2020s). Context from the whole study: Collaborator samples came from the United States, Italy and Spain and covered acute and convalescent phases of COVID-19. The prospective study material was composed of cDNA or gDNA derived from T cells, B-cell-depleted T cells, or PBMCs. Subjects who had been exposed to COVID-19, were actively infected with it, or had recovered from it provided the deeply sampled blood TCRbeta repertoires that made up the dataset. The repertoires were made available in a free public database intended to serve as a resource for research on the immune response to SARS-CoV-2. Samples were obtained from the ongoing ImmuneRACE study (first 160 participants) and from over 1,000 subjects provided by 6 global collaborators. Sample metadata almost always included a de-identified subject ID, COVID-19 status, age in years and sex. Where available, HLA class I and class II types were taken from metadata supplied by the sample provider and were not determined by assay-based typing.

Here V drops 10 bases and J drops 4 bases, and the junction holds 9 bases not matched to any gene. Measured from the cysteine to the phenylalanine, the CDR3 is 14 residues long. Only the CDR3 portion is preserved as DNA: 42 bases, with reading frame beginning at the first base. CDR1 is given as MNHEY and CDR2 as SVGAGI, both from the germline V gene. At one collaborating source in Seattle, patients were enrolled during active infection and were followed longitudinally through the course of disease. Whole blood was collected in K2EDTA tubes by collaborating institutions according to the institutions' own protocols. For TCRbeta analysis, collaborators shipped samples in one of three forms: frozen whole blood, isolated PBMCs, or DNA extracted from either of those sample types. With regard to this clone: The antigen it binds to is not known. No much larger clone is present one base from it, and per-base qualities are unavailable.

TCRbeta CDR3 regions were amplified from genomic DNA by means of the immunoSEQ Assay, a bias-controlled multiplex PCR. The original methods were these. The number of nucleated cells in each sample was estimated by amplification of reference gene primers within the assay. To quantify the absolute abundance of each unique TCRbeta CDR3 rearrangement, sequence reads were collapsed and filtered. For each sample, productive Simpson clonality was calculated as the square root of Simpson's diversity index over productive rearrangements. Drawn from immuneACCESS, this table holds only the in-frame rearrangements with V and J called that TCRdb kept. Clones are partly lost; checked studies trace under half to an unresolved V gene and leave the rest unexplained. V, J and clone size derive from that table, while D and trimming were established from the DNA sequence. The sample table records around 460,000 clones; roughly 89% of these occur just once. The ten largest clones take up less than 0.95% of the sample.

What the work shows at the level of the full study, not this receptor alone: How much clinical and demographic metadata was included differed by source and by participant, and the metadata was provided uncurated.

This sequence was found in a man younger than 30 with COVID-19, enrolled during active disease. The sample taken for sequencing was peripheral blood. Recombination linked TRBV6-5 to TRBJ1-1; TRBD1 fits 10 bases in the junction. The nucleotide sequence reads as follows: TGTGCCACATTAGACAGGGGGCTGAGCACTGAAGCTTTCTTT. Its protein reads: CATLDRGLSTEAFF.